This TCR beta chain was identified in a study of human thymus T cells. Study-wide results and caveats: Thymic and blood repertoires appeared to show biased V and J gene usage.

Comment on this clone: Its antigen is unknown.

CDR1 LGHNA and CDR2 YNFKEQ come from the germline V gene. This CDR3 comprises 15 residues. Trimming pared 4 bases from V and 0 bases from J, leaving 10 bases between. Finnish infants who were healthy and having corrective surgery for congenital heart defects made up the donors. No fixed cell number was used; all available blood leukocytes supplied DNA. The assay was immunoSEQ multiplex PCR, and TCRdb's table has in-frame clones only and misses some. This sample has 35,000 to 55,000 clones; 94% occur once, and the top ten carry more than 0.1%. Sequenced material: blood. The sequence was obtained from a boy in the first two years of life with a congenital heart defect but otherwise immunologically healthy. This chain connects TRBV4-2 to TRBJ2-4; no firm D call. The CDR3 sequence: CASSPSVLAKNIQYF. The CDR3 nucleotides are TGTGCCAGCAGCCCTTCCGTCCTAGCCAAAAACATTCAGTACTTC.